Listed here is a single TCR beta chain. This entry is derived from a study of control samples from healthy donors and cancer patients. Produced via immunoSEQ multiplex PCR; TCRdb's table is partial and in-frame only. The sample records more than 95,000 clones, 88% being singletons. Germline V gene lookup returns CDR1 MNHEY and CDR2 SVGAGI. This CDR3 is 13 amino acids long. V was shortened by 6 bases and J by 5 bases, with 14 bases between the two germline ends. This sequence joins TRBV6-5 and TRBJ2-7, with D tentatively TRBD2 (5 bases). This clonotype was sampled from a woman in her 70s in good health. Sample: blood. Written as DNA, the CDR3 is TGTGCCAGCAGACAAAACGGGATGGACGAGCAGTACTTC. Its translation is CASRQNGMDEQYF.